Listed below are T cell receptor beta chains from one sample, sequenced in a study of immune characterization of retroperitoneal liposarcoma. TCRdb recomputed calls from the PCR reads with MiXCR, one row per CDR3 protein. Of around 11,000 distinct CDR3 sequences listed, about 46% are singletons. The sample taken for sequencing was tumor tissue. These receptors were obtained from a female donor with retroperitoneal liposarcoma. Each CDR3 is given with its conserved first and last residue. Each record gives: D gene, clone size, J gene, V gene, CDR3 DNA, CDR3 protein. D genes are given only for firm matches. Only some rows state a clone size, as once, few, many or a class for expanded clones.

>TRBD1|.|TRBJ2-1|TRBV6-1
TGTGCCAGCAGTGAAGATGGACAGGGGAGATACGAGCAGTACTTT
CASSEDGQGRYEQYF
>.|.|TRBJ2-1|TRBV27
TGTGCCAGTAACCGGGCCTTGGGGGGAGAGTTCTTC
CASNRALGGEFF
>.|.|TRBJ2-7|TRBV6-1
TGTGCCAGCAGCTTAGCTCCCACAAGTACCTACGAGCAGTACTTC
CASSLAPTSTYEQYF
>TRBD1|.|TRBJ1-1|TRBV12-3/TRBV12-4
TGTGCCAGCAGTCGTCCGGGACAGGGGACGACTGAAGCTTTCTTT
CASSRPGQGTTEAFF
>.|few|TRBJ2-1|TRBV25-1
TGTGCCAGCAGTGATCTAAAGGACCTCATCAATGAGCAGTTCTTC
CASSDLKDLINEQFF
>TRBD2|few|TRBJ2-3|TRBV10-3
TGTGCCACCAAAGGACTAGCGACAGATACGCAGTATTTT
CATKGLATDTQYF
>.|.|TRBJ1-1|TRBV7-8
TGTGCCAGCAACACTGATGGGGACACTGAAGCTTTCTTT
CASNTDGDTEAFF
>.|medium-sized|TRBJ2-1|TRBV6-1
TGTGCCAGCAAACTCCTTGGACAGAGAGACTACGAGCAGTTCTTC
CASKLLGQRDYEQFF
>.|.|TRBJ2-7|TRBV10-2
TGCGCCAGCAGCTCCCGAATTCCCATGTACGAGCAGTACTTC
CASSSRIPMYEQYF
>TRBD2|.|TRBJ2-1|TRBV6-6
TGTGCCAGCAGTTACGAGGGGACTAGCGCCTTCAATGAGCAGTTCTTC
CASSYEGTSAFNEQFF
>.|.|TRBJ2-7|TRBV27
TGTGCCAGCAGCTCCCAAAGCGGCTACGAGCAGTACTTC
CASSSQSGYEQYF
>.|few|TRBJ1-1|TRBV7-2
TGTGCCAGCAGCTTGATAGGGTCGAACACTGAAGCTTTCTTT
CASSLIGSNTEAFF
>.|.|TRBJ2-2|TRBV6-4
TGTGCCAGCAGTGACGGGAACACCGGGGAGCTGTTTTTT
CASSDGNTGELFF
>TRBD1|.|TRBJ2-3|TRBV6-2/TRBV6-3
TGTGCCGTTGTGTCCAGGGGGCAGGAAGATACGCAGTATTTT
CAVVSRGQEDTQYF
>.|medium-sized|TRBJ2-5|TRBV12-3/TRBV12-4
TGTGCCAGCACCCTGAGCGGATTGGAGACCCAGTACTTC
CASTLSGLETQYF
>.|medium-sized|TRBJ1-2|TRBV6-1
TGTGCCAGCAGCACCCGCCTAGGCTATGGCTACACCTTC
CASSTRLGYGYTF
>.|few|TRBJ2-1|TRBV7-8
TGTGCCAGCGCGGGACACCGTTCCTACGAGCAGTTCTTC
CASAGHRSYEQFF
>TRBD2|few|TRBJ2-2|TRBV7-2
TGTGCCAGTTTGGGGACTAGCGGGAGGGCCGCCGGGGAGCTGTTTTTT
CASLGTSGRAAGELFF
>TRBD1|.|TRBJ2-2|TRBV6-6
TGTGCCAGCAGTTCCGGGACAGGGCACACCGGGGAGCTGTTTTTT
CASSSGTGHTGELFF
>.|once|TRBJ2-5|TRBV6-6
TGTGCCAGCAGGGGACTGAGGACAGGAGGCAGGGAGACCCAGTACTTC
CASRGLRTGGRETQYF
>TRBD2|.|TRBJ2-1|TRBV6-1
TGTGCCAACAGCCCCGGCGGGAGCTACGAGCAGTTCTTC
CANSPGGSYEQFF
>.|.|TRBJ2-1|TRBV6-5
TGTGCCAGCAGTACCCTTACGGGGCAGTTCTTC
CASSTLTGQFF
>.|.|TRBJ2-2|TRBV6-1
TGTGCCAGCAGTTATAACGGGCCCACCGGGGAGCTGTTTTTT
CASSYNGPTGELFF
>.|.|TRBJ2-1|TRBV6-1
TGTGCCAGCAGACTTGACTATAGCTCCTACAATGAGCAGTTCTTC
CASRLDYSSYNEQFF
>.|.|TRBJ1-2|TRBV6-5
TGTGCCGCTCAGTGGACGGATAACTATGGCTACACCTTC
CAAQWTDNYGYTF
>.|.|TRBJ1-2|TRBV6-6
TGTGCCAGCAGTGCGTCCAGACTTAACTATGGCTACACCTTC
CASSASRLNYGYTF
>TRBD2|many|TRBJ2-1|TRBV6-1
TGTGCCAGCAGTGAAGCGGCGGGAGGGTCTTTCTACGAGCAGTTCTTC
CASSEAAGGSFYEQFF
>.|.|TRBJ2-4|TRBV27
TGTGCCAGCAGAAAACAAGGACTGTCCAACAAAAACATTCAGTACTTC
CASRKQGLSNKNIQYF
>.|.|TRBJ1-1|TRBV25-1
TGTGCCAGCGGTTCGCCATCGCCACGGCGATCTTTCTTT
CASGSPSPRRSFF
>.|few|TRBJ1-1|TRBV12-3/TRBV12-4
TGTGCCAGCACCTACGACAGACCGAACACTGAAGCTTTCTTT
CASTYDRPNTEAFF
>.|medium-sized|TRBJ2-3|TRBV6-1
TGTGCCAGCAGTGAAGGCTCGAACAGAAGAATTTTCACAGATACGCAGTATTTT
CASSEGSNRRIFTDTQYF
>.|medium-sized|TRBJ2-5|TRBV7-6
TGTGCCAGCAGCTTAGGCCCCACCCAGGATGGCTATGAGCAGTACTTC
CASSLGPTQDGYEQYF
>TRBD2|few|TRBJ2-7|TRBV6-1
TGTGCCAGCAAGCCAGCGGGGGCTTACAATGAGCAGTACTTC
CASKPAGAYNEQYF
>.|.|TRBJ2-3|TRBV27
TGTGCCACCCGGGCTAGCCGTTACGAGCAGTACTTT
CATRASRYEQYF
>.|.|TRBJ1-1|TRBV25-1
TGTGCCAGCAGTGAACCCCAGAACACTGAAGCTTTCTTT
CASSEPQNTEAFF
>.|.|TRBJ2-1|TRBV6-1
TGTGCCAGCAGTGCCTCAGCCAAGACCCAGTTCTTC
CASSASAKTQFF
>.|.|TRBJ2-3|TRBV6-5
TGTGCCAGCAGTTACGACCGCACAGATACGCAGTATTTT
CASSYDRTDTQYF
>.|once|TRBJ2-1|TRBV6-8
TGTGCCAGCCCCCTCTCGTCGACGGGGGGCAAGACCCAGTTCTTC
CASPLSSTGGKTQFF
>.|few|TRBJ2-2|TRBV25-1
TGTGCCAGCAGTGTCTCCCCGGACAGCCTATTCACCGGGGAGCTGTTTTTT
CASSVSPDSLFTGELFF
>TRBD1|.|TRBJ2-5|TRBV12-3/TRBV12-4
TGTGCCAGCATACCCGGACAGGGTGACACCCAGTACTTC
CASIPGQGDTQYF
>.|.|TRBJ2-1|TRBV11-3
TGTGCCAGCAGCTTAGATGGCAGGCCCCCTTCCTACAATGAGCAGTTCTTC
CASSLDGRPPSYNEQFF
>TRBD1|once|TRBJ2-7|TRBV28
TGTGCCAGCAACCCGGGACAGATAAACAATGAGCAGTACTTC
CASNPGQINNEQYF
>.|once|TRBJ2-4|TRBV12-3/TRBV12-4
TGTGCCAGCAGTTTTGGAGGTTTGACGGGTTCCAAAAACATTCAGTACTTC
CASSFGGLTGSKNIQYF
>.|.|TRBJ1-2|TRBV12-3/TRBV12-4
TGTGCCAGCAGTTTAGCTACAGGGACCTTCTTCTACGGCTACACCTTC
CASSLATGTFFYGYTF
>TRBD2|few|TRBJ2-1|TRBV7-2
TGTGCCAGCAGCACGAGGGCGGGAGCGGTACACAATGAGCAGTTCTTC
CASSTRAGAVHNEQFF
>.|.|TRBJ2-3|TRBV7-2
TGTGCCAGCAGCTTAATGACGGTTAGCACAGATACGCAGTATTTT
CASSLMTVSTDTQYF